The entry below describes one T cell receptor (beta chain). Repertoires were generated with immunoSEQ multiplex PCR, while TCRdb's copy carries only in-frame clones and drops some. The table shows approximately 61,000 clones, with more than 85% occurring only once. This record belongs to a study of T cell changes during pregnancy in multiple sclerosis. This CDR3 is 16 amino acids long. Germline trimming cut 3 bases from V and 5 bases from J; bases unmatched to any gene: 12. In germline, CDR1 is SGHNT, CDR2 YYREEE (reference sequence). This chain connects TRBV5-4 to TRBJ2-7, with 9 bases aligning to TRBD2. This TCR derives from a female donor in good health, enrolled as a control in a pregnancy study. Here the sequenced sample was peripheral blood, taken after pregnancy. The CDR3 DNA follows: TGTGCCAGCAGCTCTTCACTTAGCGGGAGCAACCACGAGCAGTACTTC. Protein sequence: CASSSSLSGSNHEQYF.